The rows below give T cell receptor beta chains drawn from one sample of a study of regulatory T cells in long-lasting Graves disease. From the multiplex PCR reads, TCRdb called clonotypes with MiXCR, one entry per CDR3 protein. The sample holds about 320,000 distinct CDR3 sequences, about 20% seen once. Sequences were derived from peripheral blood mononuclear cells (PBMCs), sampled at new diagnosis, from a patient treated with antithyroid drugs. The receptors derive from a female donor with Graves disease. The CDR3 runs from the conserved cysteine through the conserved F or W. A D gene is named only where the DNA matches it firmly. Size is omitted from some rows. Given values are once, few, many or a class for expanded clones.

D gene | J gene | V gene | clone size | CDR3 DNA | CDR3 protein
NA | TRBJ1-1 | TRBV20-1 | NA | TGCAGTGCTAGAGCCCCGGGACTTCGGCCCACTGAAGCTTTCTTT | CSARAPGLRPTEAFF
NA | TRBJ2-3 | TRBV11-3 | many | TGTGCCAGCAGCCCAGGGTCTAGCGAGGATACGCAGTATTTT | CASSPGSSEDTQYF
TRBD2 | TRBJ2-3 | TRBV5-1 | NA | TGCGCCAGCAGCCCTGGGGCAAAAGCGGGAGTGGGAGATACGCAGTATTTT | CASSPGAKAGVGDTQYF
NA | TRBJ2-1 | TRBV5-1 | many | TGCGCCAGCAGCCGCGGGACAGCCGAGCAGTTCTTC | CASSRGTAEQFF
NA | TRBJ2-1 | TRBV12-5 | many | TGTGCTAGTGGTTTCCTCAGCCTGGGTGAGCAGTTCTTC | CASGFLSLGEQFF
NA | TRBJ1-5 | TRBV6-1 | many | TGTGCCAGCAGCGGGGACACCTATCAGCCCCAGCATTTT | CASSGDTYQPQHF
NA | TRBJ1-4 | TRBV7-2 | few | TGTGCCAGCAGCTCCTCACAGGGCTTTGGAGAAAAACTGTTTTTT | CASSSSQGFGEKLFF
NA | TRBJ2-7 | TRBV12-3/TRBV12-4 | many | TGTGCCAGCAGTTTATCGGGAGACAGGTCGTTCGAGCAGTACTTC | CASSLSGDRSFEQYF
TRBD2 | TRBJ2-1 | TRBV6-1 | once | TGTGCCAGCAGTGATGGGAGGGGAGCGGATGAGCAGTTCTTC | CASSDGRGADEQFF
NA | TRBJ2-5 | TRBV20-1 | few | TGCAGTGCTAGAGATGCGGCTTGGGGGGAGACCCAGTACTTC | CSARDAAWGETQYF
TRBD2 | TRBJ2-1 | TRBV20-1 | many | TGCAGTGCGCGGCAACCAGCGGGACTCAATGAGCAGTTCTTC | CSARQPAGLNEQFF
NA | TRBJ2-1 | TRBV2 | NA | TGTGCCGGCAGTCACGGGATCTACAATGAGCAGTTCTTC | CAGSHGIYNEQFF
TRBD2 | TRBJ2-1 | TRBV7-3 | few | TGTGCCAGCAGCTCACTGGGGGGGACTAGCGGGAGAGGAGAGTATGAGCAGTTCTTC | CASSSLGGTSGRGEYEQFF
NA | TRBJ1-1 | TRBV5-1 | many | TGCGCCAGCAGCTTGGACTGGGCTGGAATGAACACTGAAGCTTTCTTT | CASSLDWAGMNTEAFF
TRBD1 | TRBJ2-5 | TRBV15 | many | TGTGCCACCAGCAGCAGACAGGGACGAGAGACCCAGTACTTC | CATSSRQGRETQYF
NA | TRBJ1-5 | TRBV12-3/TRBV12-4 | NA | TGTGCCAGCAGTTTTGTAGATAGCAATCAGCCCCAGCATTTT | CASSFVDSNQPQHF
TRBD2 | TRBJ2-3 | TRBV7-3 | few | TGTGCCAGCAGCTCCGGGACTAGCGGGAGCCGGCAGTATTTT | CASSSGTSGSRQYF
NA | TRBJ2-7 | TRBV6-9 | many | TGTGCCAGCAGTTATGGTTCAGCGTTCGGGTACTTC | CASSYGSAFGYF
TRBD2 | TRBJ2-3 | TRBV28 | many | TGTGCCAGCAGTTTAGCGGGAGTGGGCACAGATACGCAGTATTTT | CASSLAGVGTDTQYF
NA | TRBJ2-1 | TRBV7-3 | many | TGTGCCAGCAGCTTAATGGGTCCCAACAATGAGCAGTTCTTC | CASSLMGPNNEQFF
NA | TRBJ2-7 | TRBV5-1 | NA | TGCGCCAGCAGCTCTTTGGCGGACCCTTTGGACTACGAGCAGTACTTC | CASSSLADPLDYEQYF
NA | TRBJ1-2 | TRBV5-4 | many | TGTGCCAGCAGCTTGATAATGGAATCCTATGGCTACACCTTC | CASSLIMESYGYTF
NA | TRBJ1-2 | TRBV3-1 | NA | TGTGCCAGCAGCTTCGACCGGGTAAGCGGCTACACCTTC | CASSFDRVSGYTF
TRBD2 | TRBJ2-3 | TRBV4-2 | many | TGTGCCAGCAGCCCTAGCGGTACCACAGATACGCAGTATTTT | CASSPSGTTDTQYF
TRBD2 | TRBJ2-5 | TRBV2 | NA | TGTGCCAGCAGTGAAGCGGACGGACTAGCGGCAGAGACCCAGTACTTC | CASSEADGLAAETQYF
TRBD1 | TRBJ1-6 | TRBV27 | many | TGTGCCAGCAGTTACGCCCGGACAGGCGGGTCACCCCTCCACTTT | CASSYARTGGSPLHF
NA | TRBJ1-1 | TRBV10-2 | many | TGCGCCAGCAGTGAGTCGCCAGGGATTACCATGAACACTGAAGCTTTCTTT | CASSESPGITMNTEAFF
NA | TRBJ2-7 | TRBV27 | many | TGTGCCAGTATCTGGGGCGACGAGCAGTACTTC | CASIWGDEQYF
NA | TRBJ2-1 | TRBV12-3/TRBV12-4 | many | TGTGCCAGCAGCCCCATTGGGGTCGAGAATGAGCAGTTCTTC | CASSPIGVENEQFF
NA | TRBJ2-2 | TRBV5-4 | many | TGTGCCAGCAGCTCTAGGACCTTTGGCACCGGGGAGCTGTTTTTT | CASSSRTFGTGELFF
NA | TRBJ2-4 | TRBV7-9 | NA | TGTGCCAGCAGCTTAGACCTGGGAAATGGAAACATTCAGTACTTC | CASSLDLGNGNIQYF
TRBD1 | TRBJ2-7 | TRBV6-1 | many | TGTGCCAGCAGACGGACAGGGAGTTGGGCTAACTACGAGCAGTACTTC | CASRRTGSWANYEQYF
TRBD2 | TRBJ2-5 | TRBV14 | many | TGTGCCAGCAGCCGTAGCGGGAGGGCCGTAGAGACCCAGTACTTC | CASSRSGRAVETQYF
NA | TRBJ1-1 | TRBV5-1 | many | TGCGCCAGCGGGGCCCGGGGGGACACTGAAGCTTTCTTT | CASGARGDTEAFF
NA | TRBJ2-7 | TRBV30 | many | TGTGCCTGGAGTGAGGGATCAGGGCTCTACGAGCAGTACTTC | CAWSEGSGLYEQYF
TRBD1 | TRBJ2-7 | TRBV24-1 | NA | TGTGCCACCAGCTCCTCCCGGCCGGGACAGGGTTTGGAGCAGTACTTC | CATSSSRPGQGLEQYF
TRBD1 | TRBJ1-1 | TRBV27 | NA | TGTGCCAGCAGCCGACAGGGGGCTAACACTGAAGCTTTCTTT | CASSRQGANTEAFF
NA | TRBJ1-2 | TRBV14 | many | TGTGCCAGCAGCCAAGTATACGCCATTCGACGTCTATCCGTCTATGGCTACACCTTC | CASSQVYAIRRLSVYGYTF
NA | TRBJ2-7 | TRBV19 | many | TGTGCCAGTAGTATAGATTTAGAATCCTACGAGCAGTACTTC | CASSIDLESYEQYF
NA | TRBJ2-3 | TRBV5-8 | many | TGTGCCAGCAGCTTGGCCAGCGGCCTCGGCACAGATACGCAGTATTTT | CASSLASGLGTDTQYF
NA | TRBJ2-1 | TRBV2 | many | TGTGCCAGCAGCCGGGCGGCATCCTACAATGAGCAGTTCTTC | CASSRAASYNEQFF
TRBD1 | TRBJ2-7 | TRBV28 | once | TGTGCGACGGACAGGGACTTCGAGCAGTACTTC | CATDRDFEQYF
NA | TRBJ1-1 | TRBV19 | many | TGTGCCACGTCAGGGATTGAAGCTTTCTTT | CATSGIEAFF
TRBD2 | TRBJ2-1 | TRBV28 | many | TGTGCCAGCAGTTTAGCCCTGCTTAGCGGGCCCTACAATGAGCAGTTCTTC | CASSLALLSGPYNEQFF
TRBD2 | TRBJ2-7 | TRBV9 | many | TGTGCCAGCAGCCCAAGCGGGGGATCCACCTACGAGCAGTACTTC | CASSPSGGSTYEQYF
NA | TRBJ1-2 | TRBV4-2 | few | TGTGCCAGCAGTACCTCCAGGGACAATGGCTACACCTTC | CASSTSRDNGYTF
NA | TRBJ1-5 | TRBV6-2/TRBV6-3 | few | TGTGCCAGCAGACCACCGGGGGGGAGCAATCAGCCCCAGCATTTT | CASRPPGGSNQPQHF
NA | TRBJ1-3 | TRBV27 | many | TGTGCCAGCAGGAGCTCTGGAAACACCATATATTTT | CASRSSGNTIYF
TRBD1 | TRBJ2-1 | TRBV20-1 | many | TGCAGTGCCCTTACCGGGACAGTACACAATGAGCAGTTCTTC | CSALTGTVHNEQFF
TRBD1 | TRBJ1-5 | TRBV28 | many | TGTGCCAGCAGTTTATTGGACAGGGATCATCAGCCCCAGCATTTT | CASSLLDRDHQPQHF
TRBD2 | TRBJ2-1 | TRBV5-1 | many | TGCGCCAGCAGCTCCGGGACTAGCGGGAGCCATGAGCAGTTCTTC | CASSSGTSGSHEQFF
TRBD2 | TRBJ2-7 | TRBV20-1 | many | TGCAGTGCTAGAGGGGGACTAGCGGAGAAGGGTTCCACCTACGAGCAGTACTTC | CSARGGLAEKGSTYEQYF
TRBD2 | TRBJ2-3 | TRBV12-3/TRBV12-4 | NA | TGTGCCAGCAGTTGGGGGGGGACTCCCGCCCCTACGCAGTATTTT | CASSWGGTPAPTQYF
NA | TRBJ2-1 | TRBV10-1 | few | TGCGCCAGCAGTGAGTCTACCCACGGGTCTAGGTTCTTC | CASSESTHGSRFF
TRBD1 | TRBJ1-6 | TRBV7-8 | many | TGTGCCAGCAGCCACGGAACAGGGGGCCTCACGGATTCACCCCTCCACTTT | CASSHGTGGLTDSPLHF
TRBD1 | TRBJ2-1 | TRBV27 | many | TGTGCCAGCAGTCGACAGGGGGCGCGGAATGAGCAGTTCTTC | CASSRQGARNEQFF
NA | TRBJ1-1 | TRBV2 | NA | TGTGCCAGCAGGAACTGGGGGCAGGGTGGCACTGAAGCTTTCTTT | CASRNWGQGGTEAFF
NA | TRBJ2-1 | TRBV28 | NA | TGTGCCAGCACTCCCGGGCGGGTGGGGCTTTCTTATGAGCAGTTCTTC | CASTPGRVGLSYEQFF
NA | TRBJ2-4 | TRBV25-1 | many | TGTGCCAGCAGATCGCTCAGGTACTTC | CASRSLRYF
TRBD2 | TRBJ2-2 | TRBV11-3 | many | TGTGCCAGCAGCGGGGGACTAGCGTCGGACACCGGGGAGCTGTTTTTT | CASSGGLASDTGELFF